This paragraph covers one T cell receptor (beta chain) sequence. V was pared by 0 bases and J by 4 bases, with 10 bases between. The CDR3 contains 15 residues. Looked up from germline, CDR1 is MGHRA and CDR2 is YSYEKL. The source of the sample is a study of blood T cell repertoires in COVID-19. Participants came from under 30 US areas, aged about 18 to 89 years. Cohort placement rested on clinical history that participants reported themselves. Methods used by the authors: From reference gene primer amplification, estimates of nucleated cell counts were derived. Clones were sequenced by immunoSEQ multiplex PCR, and TCRdb holds only the in-frame ones, with some missing. V and J calls and clone size are given by that table; D and trimming were obtained from the DNA. The sample holds some 250,000 clones; under 90% are singletons and the top ten take roughly a sixth.

Specimen: PBMCs or T cells enriched from blood (not recorded which). J is TRBJ1-5 and V is TRBV4-1; D remains ambiguous. The sequence was obtained from a man between 18 and 35 years old who had recovered from COVID-19. The CDR3: CASSQDMAVNQPQHF. DNA for the CDR3: TGCGCCAGCAGCCAAGATATGGCAGTAAATCAGCCCCAGCATTTT.